The T cell receptor beta chain under discussion was sequenced for a study of shared clonotypes between healthy human individuals. V trimming: 8 bases; J trimming: 6 bases; junction bases outside the gene matches: 12. Germline CDR1 is LGHNA and CDR2 is YSLEER. This CDR3 is built from 15 residues. Deep-level settings were used for running the assay. The sorted-subset replicate PCRs were given roughly 190 ng DNA, which is 31,000 or so T cell genomes. Original handling: In the immunoSEQ data, sequences were junction-only and lacked quality scores, so filtering differed. Repertoires were generated with immunoSEQ multiplex PCR, while TCRdb's copy carries only in-frame clones and drops some. V and J calls and clone size come straight from that table; D and trimming were deduced from the DNA. Of some 2,000,000 clones listed, about 95% are singletons. A remark on this clone: Its target is unknown.

Naive-designated CD8 cells lacked CD45RO, were positively enriched for CCR7, and omitted terminally differentiated effector memory CD45RA+ cells. Study-wide findings and caveats: Represented genetic and exposure-history diversity was restricted by having few donors.

The rearrangement links TRBV4-3 to TRBJ2-3, with 9 positions matching TRBD2. Sequencing was done on a sample of naive CD8+ T cells sorted from blood. This sequence was found in a man in his late teens or twenties in good health. CDR3 in DNA: TGCGCCAGCCGAAATCGAGCGGGAGGAGGGGATACGCAGTATTTT. It specifies CASRNRAGGGDTQYF.